This T cell receptor beta chain was profiled in a study of a mutant IDH1 vaccine in newly diagnosed glioma. The CDR3 spans 13 residues. Germline V gives CDR1 SGDLS, CDR2 YYNGEE. Deletions cut 6 bases from V and 1 base from J, with 7 bases between. Stated time point: week 47, end of study. In the vaccine, a single dose held 300 ug of the mutant IDH1 20-mer peptide, along with topical imiquimod. During weeks 1, 3, 5, 7, 11, 15, 19 and 23, patients received eight vaccinations. As regards this clone: Its antigen is as yet unknown.

Some clones are missing from TCRdb's copy, which holds only in-frame ones; the method was immunoSEQ multiplex PCR. The data contain about 56,000 clones, over 80% of them singletons. Overall study results and limits: The study observed vaccine-induced immune responses in approximately 93% of patients.

The chain links TRBV9 to TRBJ2-2; no firm D call. Specimen: PBMCs, collected from a glioma patient whose treatment included an IDH1 peptide vaccine. This receptor was obtained from a woman in her 50s with glioma. The CDR3 DNA reads as TGTGCCAGCACCAAGAGGAACACCGGGGAGCTGTTTTTT. Amino acids: CASTKRNTGELFF.